This T cell receptor (beta chain) came from a study of neurological immune-mediated disorders. The study, taken as a whole, reports: Multiple sclerosis, the disease with the least TCR clonal expansion, fell below healthy controls, whereas HTLV-1-associated myelopathy showed the most.

Germline V CDR1 and CDR2: SGHTA, FQGNSA. Trimming removed 8 bases at V and 9 bases at J, with 19 bases between. This CDR3 contains 13 residues. TCRdb used MiXCR to reprocess the 5' RACE reads, holding one entry per CDR3 protein. The sample shows 60,000 to 85,000 distinct CDR3 sequences, around 5.5% of them seen only once. This clonotype was seen ten or more times. The antigen remains undetermined. V usage is TRBV7-2 and J usage is TRBJ2-5; D is unclear. Sequenced: PBMCs. This clonotype was obtained from a man between 18 and 35 years old with multiple sclerosis. CDR3 coding DNA: TGTGCCAGCGGTAGAGCAGCAGTTATAGCCCAGTACTTC. It yields the protein CASGRAAVIAQYF.